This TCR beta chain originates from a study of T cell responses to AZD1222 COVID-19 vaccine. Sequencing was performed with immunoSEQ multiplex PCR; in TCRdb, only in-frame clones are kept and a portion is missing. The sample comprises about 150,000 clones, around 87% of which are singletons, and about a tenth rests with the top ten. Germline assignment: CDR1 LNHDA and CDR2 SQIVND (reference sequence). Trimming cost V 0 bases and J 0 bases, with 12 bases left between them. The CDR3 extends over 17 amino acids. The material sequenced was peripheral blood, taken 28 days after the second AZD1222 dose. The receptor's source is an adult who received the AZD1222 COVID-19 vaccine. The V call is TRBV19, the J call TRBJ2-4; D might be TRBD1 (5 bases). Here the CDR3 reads CASSIDLSGQAKNIQYF. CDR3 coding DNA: TGTGCCAGTAGTATAGATCTATCCGGACAAGCCAAAAACATTCAGTACTTC.